A selection of T cell receptor beta chains follows, all from one sample in a study of neurological immune-mediated disorders. TCRdb reanalysed the 5' RACE reads using MiXCR and keeps one entry per CDR3 protein. This table has about 40,000 distinct CDR3 sequences, approximately 2.4% appearing once. The sequenced sample consisted of PBMCs. All receptors derive from a man in his fifties with multiple sclerosis. Both conserved end residues are part of each CDR3. The D gene is left open where the match is weak. The size entry is marked missing in some rows and otherwise reads once, few, many or a size class.

J	D	size	V	CDR3	DNA
TRBJ2-3	-	many	TRBV10-3	CATYDDTQYF	TGTGCCACTTATGACGATACGCAGTATTTT
TRBJ1-3	-	many	TRBV6-6	CASTSLLVRRSGVFGNTIYF	TGTGCCAGCACCTCCCTCTTGGTGCGACGCTCTGGGGTATTTGGAAACACCATATATTTT
TRBJ2-4	TRBD2	many	TRBV12-5	CASGLPSGGSNIQYF	TGTGCTAGTGGTTTGCCCAGCGGGGGGTCAAACATTCAGTACTTC
TRBJ2-5	-	many	TRBV24-1	CATSDGTLNGQETQYF	TGTGCCACCAGTGATGGGACACTAAATGGGCAAGAGACCCAGTACTTC
TRBJ2-3	-	many	TRBV5-1	CASSWLMSSTDTQYF	TGCGCCAGCAGCTGGCTAATGAGTAGCACAGATACGCAGTATTTT
TRBJ2-3	-	many	TRBV10-3	CAISDGGSATDTQYF	TGTGCCATCAGTGATGGGGGGAGCGCAACAGATACGCAGTATTTT
TRBJ1-5	TRBD1	-	TRBV2	CASSSQGARGQPQNF	TGTGCCAGCAGTAGCCAGGGGGCGCGGGGACAGCCCCAGAATTTT
TRBJ1-1	-	many	TRBV4-1	CASSQVGALRGTEAFF	TGCGCCAGCAGCCAAGTAGGGGCCCTAAGGGGCACTGAAGCTTTCTTT
TRBJ2-5	-	many	TRBV5-1	CASSRSGTQETQYF	TGCGCCAGCAGCCGTAGCGGAACCCAAGAGACCCAGTACTTC
TRBJ1-2	-	many	TRBV4-1	CASSQVPGHETYGYTF	TGCGCCAGCAGCCAAGTACCGGGACATGAGACGTATGGCTACACCTTC
TRBJ1-2	-	many	TRBV12-3/TRBV12-4	CASAVGQGMDYGYTF	TGTGCCAGCGCAGTCGGTCAGGGTATGGACTATGGCTACACCTTC
TRBJ2-7	TRBD1	many	TRBV29-1	CSVEINGGTGLYEQYF	TGCAGCGTTGAAATTAACGGGGGGACAGGGCTTTACGAGCAGTACTTC
TRBJ1-6	-	many	TRBV5-1	CASSFDDSYNSPLHF	TGCGCCAGCAGCTTTGACGACTCCTATAATTCACCCCTCCACTTT
TRBJ2-3	TRBD2	-	TRBV7-2	CASSLDLAGGPLNTQYF	TGTGCCAGCAGCTTAGATCTAGCGGGGGGGCCATTGAATACGCAGTATTTT
TRBJ1-3	-	many	TRBV9	CASSVTGYDSGNTIYF	TGTGCCAGCAGCGTTACAGGGTATGACTCTGGAAACACCATATATTTT
TRBJ2-5	TRBD1	-	TRBV3-1	CASSHRDSSETQYF	TGTGCCAGCAGCCACCGGGACAGCTCGGAGACCCAGTACTTC
TRBJ1-1	TRBD1	many	TRBV10-3	CAISPGQGNTEAFF	TGTGCCATCAGCCCAGGACAGGGGAACACTGAAGCTTTCTTT
TRBJ1-3	-	many	TRBV5-1	CASSSDMSGNTIYF	TGCGCCAGCAGCTCGGACATGTCTGGAAACACCATATATTTT